This T cell receptor (beta chain) was sequenced in a study of blood T cell repertoires in COVID-19. Sequencing was performed with immunoSEQ multiplex PCR; in TCRdb, only in-frame clones are kept and a portion is missing. The table has about 110,000 clones, about 75% seen once. This clone was seen many times. V lost 9 bases and J lost 14, with 15 bases in between. CDR3 size: 10 residues. This clonotype was obtained from an older man with acute or convalescent COVID-19. The chain couples TRBV5-3 to TRBJ2-1; possible D gene TRBD2, 6 bases. TRBV5-3 is treated as an ORF (open reading frame) with a function not yet certain. The sequenced sample consisted of peripheral blood. CDR3 protein: CATLGTAKFF. The CDR3 nucleotides are TGTGCCACCCTAGGGACTGCGAAGTTCTTC.